A single sample gave rise to the 25 T cell receptor beta chains below, sequenced in a study of shared clonotypes between healthy human individuals (dated by TCRdb to the early 2020s). For the CD8 naive samples, CD45RO-negative cells were positively selected for CCR7, yielding a CD45RA+CCR7+ population from which TemRA cells were excluded. Library preparation employed the immunoSEQ multiplex PCR assay. In its TCRdb copy, this immuneACCESS table keeps in-frame sequences only and misses some clones. Where compared with another copy, unresolved V genes explain less than half of these, and the others have no known cause. This sample has around 1.9 million clones in its table, and around 95% of those were observed once. Around 1.7% of the sample rests with the top ten. Input material: naive CD8+ T cells from PBMCs. This specimen's cell subset or site label, per the study, means: CD45RA+CCR7+. The source of these receptors is a man younger than 35 in good health. Some clones in this sample may be carry-over from other donors' samples.

The rearrangement links TRBV28 to TRBJ1-4, with D hard to call. The germline gives CDR1 MDHEN, CDR2 SYDVKM. This CDR3 is built from 15 residues. V was trimmed by 4 bases and J by 14 bases, leaving 23 bases between them. The CDR3 region is CASSSPMRGWQELFF. The CDR3 DNA reads as TGTGCCAGCAGTTCACCCATGCGTGGTTGGCAAGAGCTGTTTTTT.

The V call is TRBV6-6, the J call TRBJ2-7, with no clear D. The CDR3 totals 15 residues. V lost 0 bases and J 2 bases, leaving 11 bases between the germline ends. Per germline, CDR1 MNHNY and CDR2 SVGAGI (reference sequence). CDR3 nucleotide sequence: TGTGCCAGCAGTTACTCGGGCAGCTTAACCTACGAGCAGTACTTC. Translated: CASSYSGSLTYEQYF.

A few counts support this clone. Other DNA sequences from this sample encode an identical CDR3 as well. The genes are TRBV6-5 and TRBJ2-5; D is undetermined. In germline, CDR1 is MNHEY, CDR2 SVGAGI. Trimming shortened V by 0 bases and J by 4 bases, and 3 bases separated the two germline ends. This CDR3 has 12 amino acids. The CDR3, as DNA: TGTGCCAGCAGTTACTCGAGAGAGACCCAGTACTTC. Amino acid sequence: CASSYSRETQYF.

Concerning this clone itself: The sample holds other DNA sequences that translate to the same CDR3. V is TRBV19 and J is TRBJ1-1; no definite D call. Germline CDR1 is LNHDA and CDR2 is SQIVND (reference sequence). V shed 5 bases and J shed 5 bases, with 6 bases lying between them. CDR3 size: 11 residues. This CDR3 is CASSFGTEAFF. The CDR3 DNA is TGTGCCAGTAGTTTTGGAACTGAAGCTTTCTTT. The whole variable domain, filled in from reference TRBV19 and TRBJ1-1, reads DGGITQSPKYLFRKEGQNVTLSCEQNLNHDAMYWYRQDPGQGLRLIYYSQIVNDFQKGDIAEGYSVSREKKESFPLTVTSAQKNPTAFYLCASSFGTEAFFGQGTRLTVV.

The gene calls are TRBV4-3 and TRBJ2-3; D unresolved. The CDR3 has 16 residues. Per germline, CDR1 LGHNA and CDR2 YSLEER. Trimming cost V 1 base and J 0 bases, with 11 bases left between them. CDR3 loop: CASSQGYYSSTDTQYF. DNA for the CDR3: TGCGCCAGCAGCCAAGGGTACTACTCTAGCACAGATACGCAGTATTTT.

V gene TRBV6-5 combines with J gene TRBJ2-1; D is undetermined. Germline CDR1 is MNHEY and CDR2 is SVGAGI. The CDR3 runs 13 residues. Trimming pared 4 bases from V and 6 bases from J, leaving 10 bases between. The CDR3, as DNA: TGTGCCAGCAGTTTATCATTCCGCAATGAGCAGTTCTTC. Translated: CASSLSFRNEQFF.

This chain connects TRBV4-1 to TRBJ2-7; tentative D call: TRBD1 (6 bases). This CDR3 has 13 residues. CDR1 and CDR2 (germline): MGHRA, YSYEKL. Trimming took 4 bases from V and 3 from J, leaving 10 bases between them. CDR3 region: CASSPHRDYEQYF. The CDR3 region has the DNA TGCGCCAGCAGCCCGCACAGGGACTACGAGCAGTACTTC.

Comments on this clone: This sample also contains other DNA sequences that code for the same CDR3. The gene calls are TRBV29-1 and TRBJ2-7; a possible D gene is TRBD1 (6 bases). V shed 4 bases and J shed 0 bases, with 10 bases lying between them. CDR3 length: 13 amino acids. CDR1 SQVTM and CDR2 ANQGSEA come from the germline V gene. CDR3 in amino acids: CSVVTGISYEQYF. CDR3 nucleotide sequence: TGCAGCGTTGTAACAGGGATCTCCTACGAGCAGTACTTC.

V gene TRBV30 combines with J gene TRBJ1-4, with TRBD1 identical over 7 bases. Germline assignment: CDR1 GTSNPN and CDR2 SVGIG (reference sequence). Trimming at V came to 4 bases and at J to 8 bases, leaving 10 bases not matched to a gene. This CDR3 spans 14 amino acids. CDR3: CAWMGAGGYEKLFF. The CDR3 DNA follows: TGTGCCTGGATGGGAGCAGGGGGGTACGAAAAACTGTTTTTT.

The chain joins TRBV11-2 to TRBJ2-7, with D possibly TRBD1 on 5 matching bases. The CDR3 has 14 amino acids. From germline, CDR1 is SGHAT and CDR2 FQNNGV. V shed 5 bases and J shed 2 bases, with 13 bases lying between them. The CDR3 nucleotides are TGTGCCAGCAGCCTCCCGACAGCTACCTACGAGCAGTACTTC. Its translation: CASSLPTATYEQYF.

The rearrangement joins TRBV4-3 to TRBJ2-3, with TRBD2 matching over 7 bases. Germline-derived CDR1 and CDR2 are LGHNA and YSLEER. This CDR3 has 18 residues. With 1 base clipped from V and 0 bases from J, the junction kept 10 bases outside the gene matches. The CDR3 DNA reads as TGCGCCAGCAGCCAAGCTAACCCCTCTAGCGGTAGCACAGATACGCAGTATTTT. Translating gives CASSQANPSSGSTDTQYF.

The rearrangement links TRBV5-1 to TRBJ2-1, with D possibly being TRBD1 (5 bases). V gave up 5 bases and J gave up 7 bases, with 16 bases separating them. The germline V gene encodes CDR1 SGHRS and CDR2 YFSETQ. This CDR3 spans 14 amino acids. CDR3: CASRQEASGNEQFF. The CDR3 nucleotides read TGCGCCAGCAGACAGGAAGCCTCTGGTAATGAGCAGTTCTTC. Combining the CDR3 with reference TRBV5-1 and TRBJ2-1 gives the whole variable domain KAGVTQTPRYLIKTRGQQVTLSCSPISGHRSVSWYQQTPGQGLQFLFEYFSETQRNKGNFPGRFSGRQFSNSRSEMNVSTLELGDSALYLCASRQEASGNEQFFGPGTRLTVL.

The CDR3 loop is CASSSLTTGIYEQYF. CDR3 sequence (DNA): TGTGCCAGTAGTTCACTAACGACAGGGATCTACGAGCAGTACTTC. The chain combines TRBV19 with TRBJ2-7; 7 bases line up with TRBD1. The junction had 10 bases not matched to a gene; V was cut back by 5 bases and J by 3 bases. The germline gives CDR1 LNHDA, CDR2 SQIVND (reference sequence). This CDR3 region has 15 residues.

Points on this clone: The same CDR3 is also encoded by other DNA sequences in this sample. The gene calls are TRBV4-2 and TRBJ2-7; tentatively, D is TRBD2 (5 bases). CDR3 size: 13 residues. V lost 4 bases to trimming and J lost 1 base, with 8 bases between them. Germline lookup yields CDR1 LGHNA and CDR2 YNFKEQ. CDR3 coding DNA: TGTGCCAGCAGCCCAGGACTTTCCTACGAGCAGTACTTC. Residues: CASSPGLSYEQYF.

The V call is TRBV27, the J call TRBJ2-5; a possible D gene is TRBD1 (6 bases). V was cut by 1 base and J by 5 bases, with 14 bases left in between. This CDR3 region has 15 residues. Germline loops: CDR1 MNHEY, CDR2 SMNVEV (reference sequence). CDR3 in amino acids: CASSLLPGVEETQYF. The CDR3 DNA reads TGTGCCAGCAGTTTATTACCAGGGGTCGAGGAGACCCAGTACTTC.

The chain couples TRBV7-2 to TRBJ2-3, with D perhaps TRBD2 (6 bases). V lost 3 bases and J 2 bases, leaving 18 bases between the germline ends. The CDR3 is 17 amino acids. Germline lookup yields CDR1 SGHTA and CDR2 FQGNSA. The CDR3: CASSFQRGSGDTDTQYF. The CDR3 nucleotides are TGTGCCAGCAGCTTCCAACGAGGTAGCGGAGACACAGATACGCAGTATTTT.

This clone appeared a few times. The chain combines TRBV9 with TRBJ2-1; D is unresolved. Germline CDR1 and CDR2: SGDLS and YYNGEE. V was trimmed by 6 bases and J by 0 bases, leaving 13 bases between them. The CDR3 has 15 residues. CDR3 sequence reads: CASITSITSYNEQFF. CDR3 nucleotides: TGTGCCAGCATTACTTCAATCACCTCCTACAATGAGCAGTTCTTC.

This chain connects TRBV4-1 to TRBJ1-4, with D possibly matching TRBD1 (5 bases). Germline V CDR1 and CDR2: MGHRA, YSYEKL. The CDR3 runs to 16 residues. V was pared by 2 bases and J by 4 bases, with 14 bases between. As DNA, the CDR3 is TGCGCCAGCAGCCAAACCCGGGGCATTGGTAATGAAAAACTGTTTTTT. Amino acid sequence: CASSQTRGIGNEKLFF.

The chain employs TRBV7-9 and TRBJ1-1; TRBD1 might be the D (6 bases). Germline V gene sequence: CDR1 SEHNR, CDR2 FQNEAQ (reference sequence). Trimming removed 4 bases from V and 8 bases from J, with 14 bases in between. The CDR3 has 13 residues. CDR3 protein: CASSSRDTYEAFF. In nucleotides, the CDR3 is TGTGCCAGCAGCTCTAGGGACACCTACGAAGCTTTCTTT.

V usage is TRBV19 and J usage is TRBJ1-3; D possibly corresponds to TRBD1 (5 bases). Deletions cut 7 bases from V and 0 bases from J, with 16 bases between. CDR1 and CDR2 (germline): LNHDA, SQIVND (reference sequence). The CDR3 sequence is 16 residues long. The CDR3 sequence: CASKGFRESSGNTIYF. The CDR3 region has the DNA TGTGCCAGTAAGGGGTTTCGGGAGAGCTCTGGAAACACCATATATTTT.

This clone was counted only a few times. This sequence joins TRBV7-9 and TRBJ1-1, with 9 bases matching TRBD1. J gave up 6 bases and V 5 bases, and 7 bases lay outside the gene matches. In germline, CDR1 is SEHNR, CDR2 FQNEAQ (reference sequence). CDR3 length: 14 amino acids. The CDR3 loop reads CASSVPGQGSEAFF. The CDR3 DNA reads TGTGCCAGCAGCGTACCGGGACAGGGATCTGAAGCTTTCTTT.

The CDR3 sequence is CSVEGLAGGDTQYF. The CDR3 DNA reads as TGCAGCGTTGAGGGACTAGCGGGCGGAGATACGCAGTATTTT. The V gene is TRBV29-1, the J gene TRBJ2-3; 12 bases are a match to TRBD2. Germline values: CDR1 SQVTM, CDR2 ANQGSEA. The junction had 3 bases not matched to a gene; V was cut back by 3 bases and J by 5 bases. The length of the CDR3 is 14 residues.

The genes are TRBV4-1 and TRBJ1-2; D not certain. This CDR3 spans 17 amino acids. Between the trimmed V and J ends, which lost 0 bases and 0 bases, there was a span of 14 bases. Per the germline V gene, CDR1 is MGHRA and CDR2 is YSYEKL. Written as DNA, the CDR3 is TGCGCCAGCAGCCAAGATTGGGGAGTGCAAGCTAACTATGGCTACACCTTC. Translation gives CASSQDWGVQANYGYTF.

This clone is a singleton in its sample. The chain couples TRBV11-2 to TRBJ1-1; D is ambiguous. V shed 6 bases and J shed 0 bases, with 5 bases lying between them. The CDR3 covers 12 residues. Germline V gene lookup returns CDR1 SGHAT and CDR2 FQNNGV. DNA of the CDR3: TGTGCCAGCAGGAGAATGAACACTGAAGCTTTCTTT. Protein: CASRRMNTEAFF. Using reference TRBV11-2 and TRBJ1-1 for the parts outside the CDR3, the full variable domain is EAGVAQSPRYKIIEKRQSVAFWCNPISGHATLYWYQQILGQGPKLLIQFQNNGVVDDSQLPKDRFSAERLKGVDSTLKIQPAKLEDSAVYLCASRRMNTEAFFGQGTRLTVV.

Worth noting for this clone: One junction end disagrees with the germline gene, perhaps due to a read error. The J gene is TRBJ1-1, the V gene TRBV20-1; perhaps TRBD1 as D (5 bases). The CDR3 is 11 amino acids. Germline V gene data show CDR1 as DFQATT and CDR2 as SNEGSKA (reference sequence). CDR3 sequence: CSAREGRAQDF. The CDR3 coding sequence is TGCAGTGCTAGAGAGGGCAGGGCGCAGGACTTT.